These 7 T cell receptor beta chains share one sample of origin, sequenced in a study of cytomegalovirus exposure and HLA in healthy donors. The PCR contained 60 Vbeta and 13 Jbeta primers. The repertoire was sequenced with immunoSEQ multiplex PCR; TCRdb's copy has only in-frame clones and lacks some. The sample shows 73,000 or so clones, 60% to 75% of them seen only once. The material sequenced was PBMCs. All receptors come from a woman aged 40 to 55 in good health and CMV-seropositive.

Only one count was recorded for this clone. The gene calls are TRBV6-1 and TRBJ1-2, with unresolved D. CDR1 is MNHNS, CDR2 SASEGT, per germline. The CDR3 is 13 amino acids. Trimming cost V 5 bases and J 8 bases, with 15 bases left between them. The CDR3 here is CASSRGVSNGYTF. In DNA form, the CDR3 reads TGTGCCAGCAGTCGGGGTGTCAGCAACGGCTACACCTTC.

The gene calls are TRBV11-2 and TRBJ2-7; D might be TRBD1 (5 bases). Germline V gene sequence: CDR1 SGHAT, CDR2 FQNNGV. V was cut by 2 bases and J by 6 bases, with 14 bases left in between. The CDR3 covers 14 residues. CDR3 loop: CASSLTRALGEQYF. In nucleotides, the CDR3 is TGTGCCAGCAGCTTAACCAGGGCTCTGGGCGAGCAGTACTTC.

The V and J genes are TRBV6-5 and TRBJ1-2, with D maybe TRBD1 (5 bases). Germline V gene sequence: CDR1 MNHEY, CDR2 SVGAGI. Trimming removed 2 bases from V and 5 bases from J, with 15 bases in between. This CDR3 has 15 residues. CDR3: CASSYRGVGIYGYTF. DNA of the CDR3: TGTGCCAGCAGTTACAGGGGCGTTGGGATTTATGGCTACACCTTC.

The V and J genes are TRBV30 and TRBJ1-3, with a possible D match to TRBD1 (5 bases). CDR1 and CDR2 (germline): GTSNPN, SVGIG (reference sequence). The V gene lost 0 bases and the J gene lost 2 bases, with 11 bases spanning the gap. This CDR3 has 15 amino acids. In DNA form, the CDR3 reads TGTGCCTGGAGTGTTCAGGGCCCTACTGGAAACACCATATATTTT. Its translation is CAWSVQGPTGNTIYF. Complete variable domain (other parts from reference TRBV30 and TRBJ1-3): SQTIHQWPATLVQPVGSPLSLECTVEGTSNPNLYWYRQAAGRGLQLLFYSVGIGQISSEVPQNLSASRPQDRQFILSSKKLLLSDSGFYLCAWSVQGPTGNTIYFGEGSWLTVV.

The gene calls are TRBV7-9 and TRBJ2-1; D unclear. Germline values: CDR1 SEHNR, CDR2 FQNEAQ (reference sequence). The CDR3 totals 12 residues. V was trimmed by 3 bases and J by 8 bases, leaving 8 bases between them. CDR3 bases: TGTGCCAGCAGCTTCAGTCTAGATGAGCAGTTCTTC. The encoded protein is CASSFSLDEQFF.

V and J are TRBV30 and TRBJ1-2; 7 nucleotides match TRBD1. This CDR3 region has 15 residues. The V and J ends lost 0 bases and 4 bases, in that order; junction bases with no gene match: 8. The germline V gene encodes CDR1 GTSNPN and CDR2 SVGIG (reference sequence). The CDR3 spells CAWSVVRGGSYGYTF. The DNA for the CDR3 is TGTGCCTGGAGTGTAGTACGAGGGGGCAGCTATGGCTACACCTTC.

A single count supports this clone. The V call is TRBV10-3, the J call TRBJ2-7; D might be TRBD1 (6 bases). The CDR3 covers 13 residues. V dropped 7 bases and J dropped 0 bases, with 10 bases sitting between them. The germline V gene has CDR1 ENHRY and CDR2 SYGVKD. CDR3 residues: CAIMKDSSYEQYF. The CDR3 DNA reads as TGTGCCATCATGAAGGACAGCTCCTACGAGCAGTACTTC.